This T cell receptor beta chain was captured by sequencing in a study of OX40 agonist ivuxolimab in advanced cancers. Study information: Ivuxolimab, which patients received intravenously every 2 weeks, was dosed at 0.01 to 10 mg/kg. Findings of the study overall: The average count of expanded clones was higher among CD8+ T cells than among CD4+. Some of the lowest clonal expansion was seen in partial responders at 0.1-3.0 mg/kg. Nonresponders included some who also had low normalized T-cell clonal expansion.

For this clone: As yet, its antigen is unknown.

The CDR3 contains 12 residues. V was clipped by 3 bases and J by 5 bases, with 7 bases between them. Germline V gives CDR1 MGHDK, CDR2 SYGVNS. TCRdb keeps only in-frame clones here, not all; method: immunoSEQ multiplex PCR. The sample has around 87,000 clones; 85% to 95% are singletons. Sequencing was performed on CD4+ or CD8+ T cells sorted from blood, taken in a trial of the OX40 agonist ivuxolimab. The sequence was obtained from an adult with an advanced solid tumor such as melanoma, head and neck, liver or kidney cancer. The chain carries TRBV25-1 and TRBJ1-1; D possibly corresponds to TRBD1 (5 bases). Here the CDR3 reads CASSDPGTEAFF. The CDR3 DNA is TGTGCCAGCAGTGATCCAGGGACTGAAGCTTTCTTT.